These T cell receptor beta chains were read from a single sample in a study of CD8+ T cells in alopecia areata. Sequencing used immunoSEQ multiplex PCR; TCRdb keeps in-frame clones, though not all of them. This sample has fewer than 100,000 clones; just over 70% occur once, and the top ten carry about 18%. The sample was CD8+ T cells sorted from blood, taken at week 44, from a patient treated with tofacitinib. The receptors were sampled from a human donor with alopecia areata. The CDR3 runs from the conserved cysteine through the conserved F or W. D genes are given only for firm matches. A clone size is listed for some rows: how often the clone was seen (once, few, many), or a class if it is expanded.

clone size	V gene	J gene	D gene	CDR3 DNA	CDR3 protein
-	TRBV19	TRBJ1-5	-	TGTGCCAGTAGCACAAACGCAATACAGCCCCAGCATTTT	CASSTNAIQPQHF
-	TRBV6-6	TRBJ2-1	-	TGTGCCAGCAGCCGAGCCGGACCCTACAATGAGCAGTTCTTC	CASSRAGPYNEQFF
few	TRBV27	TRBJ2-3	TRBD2	TGTGCCAGCAGTTTTGCTAGCGGTGACACAGATACGCAGTATTTT	CASSFASGDTDTQYF
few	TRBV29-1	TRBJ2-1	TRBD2	TGCAGCGTTGAAGATCATGGACTAGCGGGGCTGTATGAGCAGTTCTTC	CSVEDHGLAGLYEQFF
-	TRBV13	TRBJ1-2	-	TGTGCCAGCAGCTTGGACGTGGTGTTAAATGGCTACACCTTC	CASSLDVVLNGYTF
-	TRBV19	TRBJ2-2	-	TGTGCCAGTAGTATTTGGGCCGGGGAGCTGTTTTTT	CASSIWAGELFF
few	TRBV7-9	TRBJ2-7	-	TGTGCCAGCAGCTTAGCTCCCGACAGCTACGAGCAGTACTTC	CASSLAPDSYEQYF
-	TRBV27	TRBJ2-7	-	TGTGCCAGCAGTTTTTCTACAGGGGAGGCGGTTTACGAGCAGTACTTC	CASSFSTGEAVYEQYF
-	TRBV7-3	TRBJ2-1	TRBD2	TGTGCCAGCAGCTTAGGGACTAGTTTCGATGAGCAGTTCTTC	CASSLGTSFDEQFF
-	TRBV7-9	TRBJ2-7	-	TGTGCCAGCAGCGGGGGCGGAAGCGCTTCCTACGAGCAGTACTTC	CASSGGGSASYEQYF
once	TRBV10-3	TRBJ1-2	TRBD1	TGTGCCATCAGTTCTGAGGGGGCAGGCTATGGCTACACCTTC	CAISSEGAGYGYTF
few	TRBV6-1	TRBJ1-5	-	TGTGCCAGCAGCGCAAATCAGCCCCAGCATTTT	CASSANQPQHF
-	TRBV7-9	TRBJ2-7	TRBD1	TGTGCCAGCGGCGACCGGGACAGACACTACGAGCAGTACTTC	CASGDRDRHYEQYF
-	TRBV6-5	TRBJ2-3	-	-	CASSFGSGSSTDTQYF
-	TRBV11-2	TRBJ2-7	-	TGTGCCAGCAGCTTAAACACTGCCTACGAGCAGTACTTC	CASSLNTAYEQYF
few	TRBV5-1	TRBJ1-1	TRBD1	TGCGCCAGCAGCGATCAGGGGGCTCCGAACACTGAAGCTTTCTTT	CASSDQGAPNTEAFF
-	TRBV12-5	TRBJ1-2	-	TGTGCTAGTGCGTTGGTAGGAGCGCCCCTTGGCTACACCTTC	CASALVGAPLGYTF
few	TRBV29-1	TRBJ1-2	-	TGCAGCGTTGTCGGTGGGCAAGAAGGCTACACCTTC	CSVVGGQEGYTF
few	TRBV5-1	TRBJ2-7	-	TGCGCCAGCAGCTTGGTAGGCAGCCGGATAGACGAGCAGTACTTC	CASSLVGSRIDEQYF
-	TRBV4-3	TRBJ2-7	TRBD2	TGCGCCAGCAGCCAGGACCCTAGCGGGGGGGAGTATTTCGAGCAGTACTTC	CASSQDPSGGEYFEQYF
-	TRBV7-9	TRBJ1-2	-	TGTGCCAGCAGCTTTGTAGGTCAGCACTATGGCTACACCTTC	CASSFVGQHYGYTF
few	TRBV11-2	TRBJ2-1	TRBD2	TGTGCCAGCAGCCGAACCGGGGGGTACAATGAGCAGTTCTTC	CASSRTGGYNEQFF
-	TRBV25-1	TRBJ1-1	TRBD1	TGTGCCAGCAGTGAATCTGGGACAGGTAACACTGAAGCTTTCTTT	CASSESGTGNTEAFF